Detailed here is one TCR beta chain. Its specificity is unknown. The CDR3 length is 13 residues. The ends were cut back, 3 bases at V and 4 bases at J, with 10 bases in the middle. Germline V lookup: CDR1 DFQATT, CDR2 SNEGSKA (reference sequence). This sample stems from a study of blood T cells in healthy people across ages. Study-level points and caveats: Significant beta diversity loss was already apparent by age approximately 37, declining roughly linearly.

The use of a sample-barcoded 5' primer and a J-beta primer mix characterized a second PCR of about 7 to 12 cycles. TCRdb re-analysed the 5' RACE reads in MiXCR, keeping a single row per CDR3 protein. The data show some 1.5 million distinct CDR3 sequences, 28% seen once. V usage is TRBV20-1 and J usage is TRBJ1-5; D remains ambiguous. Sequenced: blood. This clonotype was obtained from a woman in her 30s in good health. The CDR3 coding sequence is TGCAGTGCTAGGGGCCACGGAAATCAGCCCCAGCATTTT. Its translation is CSARGHGNQPQHF.